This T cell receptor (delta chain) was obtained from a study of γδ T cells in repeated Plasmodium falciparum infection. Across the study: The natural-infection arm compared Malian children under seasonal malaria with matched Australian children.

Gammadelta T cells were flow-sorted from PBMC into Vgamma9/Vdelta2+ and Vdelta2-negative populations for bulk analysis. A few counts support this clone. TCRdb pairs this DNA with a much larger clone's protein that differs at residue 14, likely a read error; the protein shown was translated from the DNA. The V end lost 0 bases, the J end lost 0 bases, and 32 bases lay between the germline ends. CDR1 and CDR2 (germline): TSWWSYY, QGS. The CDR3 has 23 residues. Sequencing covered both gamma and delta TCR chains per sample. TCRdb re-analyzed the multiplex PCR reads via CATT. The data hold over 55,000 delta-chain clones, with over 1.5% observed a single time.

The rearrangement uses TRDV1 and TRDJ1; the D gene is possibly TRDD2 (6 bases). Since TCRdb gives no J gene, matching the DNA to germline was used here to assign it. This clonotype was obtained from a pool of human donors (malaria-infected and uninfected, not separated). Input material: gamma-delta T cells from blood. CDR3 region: CALGELPLLRGGWGSAYTDKLIF. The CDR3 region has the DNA TGTGCTCTTGGGGAACTTCCACTCCTACGAGGGGGGTGGGGTTCAGCGTACACCGATAAACTCATCTTT.